A single sample is the source of the 27 T cell receptor beta chains below, sequenced in a study of T cell responses to AZD1222 COVID-19 vaccine. Profiling relied on immunoSEQ multiplex PCR, and the TCRdb table lists in-frame clones only, not all of them. The sample includes around 100,000 clones, around 85% seen only once; the top ten take 5.5% to 7%. This specimen was peripheral blood, taken on day 0 of AZD1222 vaccination. These receptors came from an adult in good health.

This sequence joins TRBV5-1 and TRBJ1-2; tentative D call: TRBD1 (5 bases). Trimming removed 2 bases at V and 2 bases at J, with 10 bases between. The germline CDR1 and CDR2 sequences are SGHRS and YFSETQ. The CDR3 contains 14 residues. The DNA of the CDR3 is TGCGCCAGCAGCTTCATCAGGGCCAACTATGGCTACACCTTC. Translated, it gives CASSFIRANYGYTF.

V usage is TRBV29-1 and J usage is TRBJ2-5, with TRBD1 identical over 10 bases. Germline lookup yields CDR1 SQVTM and CDR2 ANQGSEA. V gave up 7 bases and J gave up 5 bases; unmatched junction bases: 13. This CDR3 has 15 amino acids. Written as DNA, the CDR3 is TGCAGCGCCTACCTTCTCGGGACAGGGGTGGAGACCCAGTACTTC. Its translation is CSAYLLGTGVETQYF.

The CDR3: CASSNKLGTRPYEQYF. CDR3 nucleotide sequence: TGTGCCAGCAGCAATAAACTCGGGACTAGGCCCTACGAGCAGTACTTC. The chain joins TRBV9 to TRBJ2-7; TRBD2 matches at 8 bases. This CDR3 spans 16 amino acids. From germline, CDR1 is SGDLS and CDR2 YYNGEE. J was trimmed by 2 bases and V by 4 bases; bases with no gene match: 11. Looking up the rest from reference TRBV9 and TRBJ2-7 gives the full variable domain: DSGVTQTPKHLITATGQRVTLRCSPRSGDLSVYWYQQSLDQGLQFLIQYYNGEERAKGNILERFSAQQFPDLHSELNLSSLELGDSALYFCASSNKLGTRPYEQYFGPGTRLTVT.

This sequence joins TRBV11-3 and TRBJ2-1; D possibly corresponds to TRBD1 (5 bases). The ends were cut back, 3 bases at V and 9 bases at J, with 12 bases in the middle. The V gene's germline CDR1 is SGHNT and CDR2 YENEEA. The CDR3 spans 13 residues. Here the CDR3 DNA reads TGTGCCAGCAGCTTCCAGGGCCCGGGTGAGCAGTTCTTC. Protein: CASSFQGPGEQFF.

This clone has more than one count but fewer than ten. This rearrangement joins TRBV4-2 to TRBJ2-1; 11 bases fit TRBD2. The CDR3 has 18 amino acids. Germline lookup yields CDR1 LGHNA and CDR2 YNFKEQ. The junction had 9 bases not matched to a gene; V was cut back by 3 bases and J by 2 bases. CDR3 DNA sequence: TGTGCCAGCAGCCAGGGGTCTATAGCGGGGGGGCCCTACAATGAGCAGTTCTTC. It codes for CASSQGSIAGGPYNEQFF.

The chain is built from TRBV6-5 and TRBJ1-1; D is perhaps TRBD1 (5 bases). Germline V gene lookup returns CDR1 MNHEY and CDR2 SVGAGI. Trimming stripped 6 bases from V and 8 bases from J, with 16 bases between. CDR3 length equals 13 residues. The CDR3 spells CASRDRARGEAFF. CDR3 DNA: TGTGCCAGCAGGGACCGGGCCCGGGGCGAAGCTTTCTTT.

V usage is TRBV5-4 and J usage is TRBJ1-4; D gene uncertain. V was trimmed by 3 bases and J by 12 bases, leaving 12 bases between them. The CDR3 is made up of 12 amino acids. Per the germline V gene, CDR1 is SGHNT and CDR2 is YYREEE (reference sequence). The CDR3 protein is CASSSPGQELFF. The CDR3 coding sequence is TGTGCCAGCAGCTCTCCGGGCCAAGAACTGTTTTTT.

The chain couples TRBV27 to TRBJ2-1; 11 bases are a match to TRBD1. The CDR3 is 17 amino acids. Trimming at V came to 4 bases and at J to 5 bases, leaving 10 bases not matched to a gene. Germline CDR1 is MNHEY and CDR2 is SMNVEV (reference sequence). The CDR3 region is CASSSARDRGLHNEQFF. The CDR3 DNA reads TGTGCCAGCAGTTCGGCCCGGGACAGGGGGTTACACAATGAGCAGTTCTTC.

This chain joins TRBV4-1 and TRBJ2-7; maybe TRBD1 (6 bases). CDR3 size: 13 residues. Germline V gene sequence: CDR1 MGHRA, CDR2 YSYEKL. Trimming stripped 3 bases from V and 3 bases from J, with 9 bases between. The CDR3 DNA is TGCGCCAGCAGCCATGGACAGAACTACGAGCAGTACTTC. It is translated as CASSHGQNYEQYF.

The V gene is TRBV2, the J gene TRBJ2-7; weak D call: TRBD1 (6 bases). CDR1 is SNHLY and CDR2 is FYNNEI in the germline V gene. V lost 6 bases and J 1 base, leaving 16 bases between the germline ends. The CDR3 runs 15 residues. The CDR3 DNA sequence: TGTGCCAGCAGAGACCCGGGACATTCATCCTACGAGCAGTACTTC. Translating it yields CASRDPGHSSYEQYF.

The chain combines TRBV19 with TRBJ2-2; no clear D. Germline lookup yields CDR1 LNHDA and CDR2 SQIVND (reference sequence). This CDR3 comprises 14 residues. V was trimmed by 5 bases and J by 9 bases, leaving 16 bases between them. CDR3 in amino acids: CASSSRHLSRELFF. CDR3 coding DNA: TGTGCCAGTAGTTCCCGACATTTAAGCCGGGAGCTGTTTTTT.

This clone appeared once. The rearrangement joins TRBV7-2 to TRBJ2-1; D assignment may be TRBD1 or TRBD2 (5 bases each). This CDR3 contains 13 residues. V gave up 4 bases and J gave up 12 bases, with 16 bases separating them. The V gene's germline CDR1 is SGHTA and CDR2 FQGNSA. The CDR3 loop reads CASSSPPGHGQFF. As DNA, the CDR3 is TGTGCCAGCAGCTCTCCACCGGGGCATGGGCAGTTCTTC.

The genes are TRBV2 and TRBJ2-1, with 9 bases matching TRBD2. The trim removed 7 bases at V and 3 bases at J, leaving 10 bases unmatched. Germline CDR1 is SNHLY and CDR2 is FYNNEI. The CDR3 runs to 16 residues. The CDR3 sequence is CASTQGGGAYYNEQFF. As DNA, the CDR3 is TGTGCCAGCACCCAAGGCGGGGGGGCGTACTACAATGAGCAGTTCTTC.

This sequence joins TRBV4-2 and TRBJ2-1; TRBD2 is a possible D gene (7 bases). Per the germline V gene, CDR1 is LGHNA and CDR2 is YNFKEQ. Trimming took off 4 bases at V and 7 bases at J, with 14 bases between the two ends. The CDR3 is 14 residues long. The CDR3 loop is CASSREGGANEQFF. The CDR3 region has the DNA TGTGCCAGCAGCCGCGAAGGGGGGGCTAATGAGCAGTTCTTC.

The table lists this clone with a count of one. This chain uses TRBV4-1 with TRBJ1-1, with TRBD1 matching 8 bases. The CDR3 loop spans 18 amino acids. Germline assignment: CDR1 MGHRA and CDR2 YSYEKL. The V and J ends lost 8 bases and 0 bases, in that order; junction bases with no gene match: 17. DNA of the CDR3: TGCGCCAGCCGCCGGAGCCGGGACAGGACCTTCATGAACACTGAAGCTTTCTTT. This codes for CASRRSRDRTFMNTEAFF.

The chain joins TRBV6-5 to TRBJ2-7, with D possibly being TRBD1 (5 bases). This CDR3 has 13 amino acids. Germline-derived CDR1 and CDR2 are MNHEY and SVGAGI. Trimming left V 3 bases short and J 2 bases short, with 8 bases between. The CDR3 sequence is CASSYAQAYEQYF. The DNA of the CDR3 is TGTGCCAGCAGTTATGCACAGGCCTACGAGCAGTACTTC.

V and J are TRBV19 and TRBJ1-6; possibly TRBD1 for D (6 bases). The CDR3 runs 15 residues. Trimming shortened V by 0 bases and J by 9 bases, and 12 bases separated the two germline ends. The germline gives CDR1 LNHDA, CDR2 SQIVND (reference sequence). CDR3 sequence: CASSIETGRTSPLHF. DNA for the CDR3: TGTGCCAGTAGTATAGAAACAGGGCGTACTTCACCCCTCCACTTT.

The chain combines TRBV2 with TRBJ1-2; maybe TRBD1 (6 bases). V was clipped by 8 bases and J by 6 bases, with 10 bases between them. Germline V gives CDR1 SNHLY, CDR2 FYNNEI. The CDR3 loop spans 11 amino acids. CDR3: CASRGADGYTF. In DNA, the CDR3 is TGTGCCAGCCGGGGGGCGGATGGCTACACCTTC.

The chain employs TRBV2 and TRBJ2-5; possibly TRBD1 or TRBD2 for D (6 bases each). V was shortened by 7 bases and J by 0 bases, with 12 bases between the two germline ends. This CDR3 region has 14 residues. The V gene's germline CDR1 is SNHLY and CDR2 FYNNEI. The CDR3: CASKEGDHQETQYF. As DNA, the CDR3 is TGTGCCAGCAAGGAGGGGGACCACCAAGAGACCCAGTACTTC.

The chain joins TRBV19 to TRBJ1-6; D may be TRBD1 (6 bases). The CDR3 extends over 14 amino acids. V dropped 6 bases and J dropped 4 bases, with 10 bases sitting between them. CDR1 is LNHDA and CDR2 is SQIVND in the germline V gene (reference sequence). CDR3 DNA: TGTGCCAGTAGGCTCCAGGGGTATAATTCACCCCTCCACTTT. Translation: CASRLQGYNSPLHF.

The chain employs TRBV29-1 and TRBJ1-1; 7 positions match TRBD1. With V trimmed by 6 bases and J by 3 bases, 7 bases remained unmatched. The V gene's germline CDR1 is SQVTM and CDR2 ANQGSEA. The CDR3 has 13 amino acids. CDR3 in amino acids: CSVTGARDTEAFF. In DNA, the CDR3 is TGCAGCGTAACAGGGGCCAGGGACACTGAAGCTTTCTTT.

The V call is TRBV5-6, the J call TRBJ1-3, with D unresolved. V lost 6 bases to trimming and J lost 3 bases, with 13 bases between them. The CDR3 has 14 amino acids. The germline CDR1 and CDR2 sequences are SGHDT and YYEEEE. The CDR3 reads CASIGRGFGNTIYF. In nucleotides, the CDR3 is TGTGCCAGCATCGGAAGAGGTTTTGGAAACACCATATATTTT.

In its sample, this clone was seen a few times. The chain has TRBV12-3 or TRBV12-4 and TRBJ1-2; D unresolved. CDR3 length: 11 amino acids. CDR3 protein: CVSAAYYGYTF. The CDR3 nucleotides read TGTGTTTCGGCGGCGTACTATGGCTACACCTTC.

The V and J genes are TRBV19 and TRBJ1-2; D possibly corresponds to TRBD1 (5 bases). Trimming took 6 bases from V and 2 from J, leaving 16 bases between them. CDR3 length: 15 residues. The germline gives CDR1 LNHDA, CDR2 SQIVND (reference sequence). CDR3 bases: TGTGCCAGTAGCCCAACGGGACTCGGAAACTATGGCTACACCTTC. This gives the protein CASSPTGLGNYGYTF.

Here the CDR3 reads CASSTGQGGANTGELFF. As DNA, the CDR3 is TGCGCCAGCAGCACGGGACAGGGGGGCGCGAACACCGGGGAGCTGTTTTTT. J is TRBJ2-2 and V is TRBV5-1; 11 bases agree with TRBD1. Germline trimming cut 4 bases from V and 0 bases from J; bases unmatched to any gene: 5. The CDR3 loop spans 17 amino acids. Germline V gene lookup returns CDR1 SGHRS and CDR2 YFSETQ.

The J gene is TRBJ1-6, the V gene TRBV18; tentative D call: TRBD1 (6 bases). V shed 5 bases and J shed 7 bases, with 15 bases lying between them. Germline loops: CDR1 KGHSH, CDR2 LQKENI. The CDR3 runs to 15 residues. The CDR3 is CASSLDQDRNSPLHF. CDR3 DNA: TGTGCCAGCTCATTAGACCAGGACAGAAATTCACCCCTCCACTTT.

The chain uses TRBV6-1 and TRBJ2-7, with TRBD1 identical over 7 bases. This CDR3 contains 15 residues. Germline lookup yields CDR1 MNHNS and CDR2 SASEGT. V was clipped by 3 bases and J by 1 base; unmatched bases: 6. In nucleotides, the CDR3 is TGTGCCAGCAGTGAGGACAGGTTGGGGTCCTACGAGCAGTACTTC. Translated: CASSEDRLGSYEQYF.